The rows below give T cell receptor beta chains drawn from one sample of a study of cytomegalovirus exposure and HLA in healthy donors. The repertoire was sequenced with immunoSEQ multiplex PCR; TCRdb's copy has only in-frame clones and lacks some. The sample shows about 130,000 clones, over 90% of them seen only once. The sequencing input was PBMCs. All receptors derive from a man aged 18 to 30 in good health and CMV-seropositive. Both conserved end residues are part of each CDR3. The D gene is left open where the match is weak. Size is omitted from some rows. Given values are once, few, many or a class for expanded clones.

j_call: TRBJ1-5; d_call: NA; v_call: TRBV6-1; clone_size: NA; cdr3_aa: CASSAGDTPNQPQHF; cdr3_nt: TGTGCCAGCAGTGCTGGTGACACTCCAAATCAGCCCCAGCATTTT
j_call: TRBJ2-3; d_call: TRBD2; v_call: TRBV25-1; clone_size: NA; cdr3_aa: CASSEYLGAGADTQYF; cdr3_nt: TGTGCCAGCAGTGAATATTTGGGCGCGGGAGCCGATACGCAGTATTTT
j_call: TRBJ2-2; d_call: TRBD2; v_call: TRBV28; clone_size: NA; cdr3_aa: CASRLGSGRGTGELFF; cdr3_nt: TGTGCCAGCAGACTGGGTAGCGGGAGGGGCACCGGGGAGCTGTTTTTT
j_call: TRBJ2-1; d_call: NA; v_call: TRBV29-1; clone_size: once; cdr3_aa: CSVGASFHEQFF; cdr3_nt: TGCAGCGTTGGGGCTAGCTTCCATGAGCAGTTCTTC
j_call: TRBJ2-2; d_call: TRBD2; v_call: TRBV2; clone_size: once; cdr3_aa: CASTPPAGAADTGELFF; cdr3_nt: TGTGCCAGCACCCCGCCAGCGGGAGCCGCGGACACCGGGGAGCTGTTTTTT
j_call: TRBJ1-4; d_call: NA; v_call: TRBV7-9; clone_size: NA; cdr3_aa: CASSLTGVTNEKLFF; cdr3_nt: TGTGCCAGCAGCCTCACGGGGGTGACTAATGAAAAACTGTTTTTT
j_call: TRBJ2-2; d_call: NA; v_call: TRBV5-1; clone_size: NA; cdr3_aa: CACRTSSGELFF; cdr3_nt: TGCGCCTGTCGTACTAGCTCCGGGGAGCTGTTTTTT
j_call: TRBJ2-1; d_call: NA; v_call: TRBV25-1; clone_size: NA; cdr3_aa: CASSRREGGGYNEQFF; cdr3_nt: TGTGCCAGCAGTAGAAGGGAGGGAGGGGGATATAATGAGCAGTTCTTC
j_call: TRBJ2-4; d_call: NA; v_call: TRBV6-1; clone_size: NA; cdr3_aa: CASRASKNIQYF; cdr3_nt: TGTGCCAGCAGGGCCTCCAAAAACATTCAGTACTTC
j_call: TRBJ2-5; d_call: NA; v_call: TRBV2; clone_size: NA; cdr3_aa: CASSVDGRETQYF; cdr3_nt: TGTGCCAGCAGTGTCGATGGTAGAGAGACCCAGTACTTC
j_call: TRBJ2-4; d_call: NA; v_call: TRBV10-3; clone_size: NA; cdr3_aa: CAISESSAGSKNIQYF; cdr3_nt: TGTGCCATCAGTGAGTCGTCCGCAGGGTCCAAAAACATTCAGTACTTC
j_call: TRBJ2-5; d_call: TRBD1; v_call: TRBV5-1; clone_size: NA; cdr3_aa: CASSFSGGTETQYF; cdr3_nt: TGCGCCAGCAGCTTCTCAGGGGGCACGGAGACCCAGTACTTC
j_call: TRBJ2-7; d_call: TRBD2; v_call: TRBV18; clone_size: NA; cdr3_aa: CASSRTSGPYEQYF; cdr3_nt: TGTGCCAGCTCACGTACTAGCGGTCCCTACGAGCAGTACTTC
j_call: TRBJ2-7; d_call: NA; v_call: TRBV13; clone_size: NA; cdr3_aa: CASSLGLTGGSYEQYF; cdr3_nt: TGTGCCAGCAGCTTAGGCCTCACGGGTGGGAGCTACGAGCAGTACTTC
j_call: TRBJ1-1; d_call: NA; v_call: TRBV7-9; clone_size: NA; cdr3_aa: CASSTGTRGSVFTEAFF; cdr3_nt: TGTGCCAGCAGCACCGGGACAAGAGGTTCGGTATTCACTGAAGCTTTCTTT
j_call: TRBJ1-1; d_call: TRBD1; v_call: TRBV5-6; clone_size: NA; cdr3_aa: CASSSETGRNTEAFF; cdr3_nt: TGTGCCAGCAGCTCGGAGACAGGGCGCAACACTGAAGCTTTCTTT
j_call: TRBJ2-7; d_call: TRBD2; v_call: TRBV5-4; clone_size: NA; cdr3_aa: CASSLEGLADFRYF; cdr3_nt: TGTGCCAGCAGCTTGGAAGGACTAGCGGATTTTAGGTACTTC
j_call: TRBJ1-3; d_call: NA; v_call: TRBV5-1; clone_size: NA; cdr3_aa: CASSLAGIGFGNTIYF; cdr3_nt: TGCGCCAGCAGCTTGGCGGGGATCGGTTTTGGAAACACCATATATTTT
j_call: TRBJ2-5; d_call: NA; v_call: TRBV6-1; clone_size: NA; cdr3_aa: CASSEILAFVETQYF; cdr3_nt: TGTGCCAGCAGTGAAATCCTAGCCTTTGTGGAGACCCAGTACTTC
j_call: TRBJ2-2; d_call: NA; v_call: TRBV28; clone_size: once; cdr3_aa: CASSFPRTGNTGELFF; cdr3_nt: TGTGCCAGCAGTTTCCCCAGGACGGGAAACACCGGGGAGCTGTTTTTT
j_call: TRBJ1-2; d_call: NA; v_call: TRBV28; clone_size: once; cdr3_aa: CASKKQGAVTYGYTF; cdr3_nt: TGTGCCAGCAAGAAACAGGGCGCTGTAACCTATGGCTACACCTTC
j_call: TRBJ1-1; d_call: NA; v_call: TRBV14; clone_size: NA; cdr3_aa: CASSRYKNTEAFF; cdr3_nt: TGTGCCAGCAGCCGATACAAGAACACTGAAGCTTTCTTT
j_call: TRBJ1-2; d_call: NA; v_call: TRBV13; clone_size: NA; cdr3_aa: CASSEHRGGPNYGYTF; cdr3_nt: TGTGCCAGCAGCGAACATAGAGGGGGACCTAACTATGGCTACACCTTC
j_call: TRBJ2-1; d_call: TRBD2; v_call: TRBV7-8; clone_size: NA; cdr3_aa: CASSHLAGGPSGYNEQFF; cdr3_nt: TGTGCCAGCAGCCATCTAGCGGGAGGACCGTCAGGCTACAATGAGCAGTTCTTC
j_call: TRBJ2-1; d_call: NA; v_call: TRBV13; clone_size: NA; cdr3_aa: CASSSTSYNEQFF; cdr3_nt: TGTGCCAGCAGCTCTACCTCTTACAATGAGCAGTTCTTC
j_call: TRBJ2-1; d_call: TRBD2; v_call: TRBV13; clone_size: NA; cdr3_aa: CASSLVLAGDGLDEQFF; cdr3_nt: TGTGCCAGCAGCTTAGTATTAGCGGGAGACGGATTGGATGAGCAGTTCTTC
j_call: TRBJ2-3; d_call: NA; v_call: TRBV19; clone_size: NA; cdr3_aa: CASRAGESGADTQYF; cdr3_nt: TGTGCCAGTCGTGCCGGGGAGAGTGGTGCAGATACGCAGTATTTT
j_call: TRBJ2-1; d_call: TRBD2; v_call: TRBV18; clone_size: NA; cdr3_aa: CASSPLTSGLTGNEQFF; cdr3_nt: TGTGCCAGCTCACCTTTGACTAGCGGGCTCACGGGCAATGAGCAGTTCTTC
j_call: TRBJ1-5; d_call: TRBD1; v_call: TRBV11-2; clone_size: NA; cdr3_aa: CASSLGQGWEPQHF; cdr3_nt: TGTGCCAGCAGCTTAGGACAGGGATGGGAGCCCCAGCATTTT
j_call: TRBJ1-5; d_call: TRBD1; v_call: TRBV28; clone_size: NA; cdr3_aa: CASSLIRDRGNQPQHF; cdr3_nt: TGTGCCAGCAGCTTAATCCGGGACAGGGGCAATCAGCCCCAGCATTTT
j_call: TRBJ2-1; d_call: NA; v_call: TRBV30; clone_size: NA; cdr3_aa: CAWSVSDNEQFF; cdr3_nt: TGTGCCTGGAGTGTAAGCGACAATGAGCAGTTCTTC
j_call: TRBJ2-3; d_call: TRBD2; v_call: TRBV28; clone_size: NA; cdr3_aa: CATLLAAPDTQYF; cdr3_nt: TGTGCCACCTTACTAGCGGCCCCAGATACGCAGTATTTT
j_call: TRBJ2-7; d_call: TRBD2; v_call: TRBV5-3; clone_size: NA; cdr3_aa: CARSLVRLAGGEGPLYEQYF; cdr3_nt: TGTGCCAGAAGCTTGGTTAGACTAGCGGGAGGGGAAGGACCGCTCTACGAGCAGTACTTC
j_call: TRBJ2-7; d_call: NA; v_call: TRBV18; clone_size: NA; cdr3_aa: CASSPRGLQESYEQYF; cdr3_nt: TGTGCCAGCTCACCGCGGGGCCTTCAAGAATCCTACGAGCAGTACTTC
j_call: TRBJ2-2; d_call: TRBD1; v_call: TRBV27; clone_size: NA; cdr3_aa: CASSFGRGLPGELFF; cdr3_nt: TGTGCCAGCAGTTTCGGCAGGGGGCTACCCGGGGAGCTGTTTTTT
j_call: TRBJ1-1; d_call: TRBD1; v_call: TRBV18; clone_size: NA; cdr3_aa: CASSPLGTGGFEAFF; cdr3_nt: TGTGCCAGCTCACCACTCGGGACAGGGGGCTTTGAAGCTTTCTTT
j_call: TRBJ2-5; d_call: TRBD1; v_call: TRBV28; clone_size: NA; cdr3_aa: CASSLGDSPLETQYF; cdr3_nt: TGTGCCAGCAGTTTAGGGGACAGTCCTCTAGAGACCCAGTACTTC
j_call: TRBJ1-6; d_call: NA; v_call: TRBV2; clone_size: NA; cdr3_aa: CASSPGSYNSPLHF; cdr3_nt: TGTGCCAGCAGCCCCGGGTCCTATAATTCACCCCTCCACTTT
j_call: TRBJ2-1; d_call: NA; v_call: TRBV5-1; clone_size: NA; cdr3_aa: CASSPRAGTGGYNEQFF; cdr3_nt: TGCGCCAGCAGCCCACGGGCCGGGACTGGGGGTTACAATGAGCAGTTCTTC
j_call: TRBJ1-1; d_call: NA; v_call: TRBV6-1; clone_size: NA; cdr3_aa: CASSEGGENTEAFF; cdr3_nt: TGTGCCAGCAGTGAGGGGGGAGAAAACACTGAAGCTTTCTTT
j_call: TRBJ2-3; d_call: TRBD2; v_call: TRBV5-4; clone_size: NA; cdr3_aa: CASSGTMTDTQYF; cdr3_nt: TGTGCCAGCAGCGGGACTATGACAGATACGCAGTATTTT
j_call: TRBJ1-2; d_call: TRBD1; v_call: TRBV6-1; clone_size: NA; cdr3_aa: CASSVDRLYGYTF; cdr3_nt: TGTGCCAGCAGTGTGGACAGGCTCTATGGCTACACCTTC
j_call: TRBJ2-2; d_call: NA; v_call: TRBV6-5; clone_size: NA; cdr3_aa: CASRRGNTGELFF; cdr3_nt: TGTGCCAGCAGGCGAGGGAACACCGGGGAGCTGTTTTTT
j_call: TRBJ2-7; d_call: NA; v_call: TRBV5-5; clone_size: NA; cdr3_aa: CASSKVLRGEQYF; cdr3_nt: TGTGCCAGCAGCAAGGTACTACGGGGCGAGCAGTACTTC
j_call: TRBJ1-2; d_call: TRBD1; v_call: TRBV5-4; clone_size: NA; cdr3_aa: CASSPRGAINYGYTF; cdr3_nt: TGTGCCAGCAGCCCCAGGGGGGCCATTAACTATGGCTACACCTTC
j_call: TRBJ1-4; d_call: NA; v_call: TRBV5-6; clone_size: NA; cdr3_aa: CASSLIGQTEKLFF; cdr3_nt: TGTGCCAGCAGCCTCATCGGACAGACCGAAAAACTGTTTTTT
j_call: TRBJ2-4; d_call: TRBD1; v_call: TRBV29-1; clone_size: NA; cdr3_aa: CSVQSGTGKNIQYF; cdr3_nt: TGCAGCGTTCAATCCGGGACAGGGAAAAACATTCAGTACTTC
j_call: TRBJ1-5; d_call: NA; v_call: TRBV6-6; clone_size: NA; cdr3_aa: CASSYGGVGQPQHF; cdr3_nt: TGTGCCAGCAGTTACGGGGGGGTTGGTCAGCCCCAGCATTTT
j_call: TRBJ2-2; d_call: TRBD2; v_call: TRBV9; clone_size: NA; cdr3_aa: CASSGTSGRGTGELFF; cdr3_nt: TGTGCCAGCAGCGGGACTAGCGGGAGAGGTACCGGGGAGCTGTTTTTT
j_call: TRBJ2-1; d_call: NA; v_call: TRBV2; clone_size: NA; cdr3_aa: CASSEARVGEQFF; cdr3_nt: TGTGCCAGCAGTGAAGCGAGGGTCGGTGAGCAGTTCTTC
j_call: TRBJ1-2; d_call: TRBD1; v_call: TRBV2; clone_size: NA; cdr3_aa: CASSTGTGGRYYGYTF; cdr3_nt: TGTGCCAGCAGCACCGGGACAGGGGGGCGCTACTATGGCTACACCTTC
j_call: TRBJ1-6; d_call: TRBD1; v_call: TRBV5-1; clone_size: once; cdr3_aa: CASSGSTGGNSPLHF; cdr3_nt: TGCGCCAGCAGCGGTTCGACAGGGGGAAATTCACCCCTCCACTTT
j_call: TRBJ1-2; d_call: NA; v_call: TRBV7-9; clone_size: NA; cdr3_aa: CASSPGAPTGRRHYGYTF; cdr3_nt: TGTGCCAGCAGCCCCGGGGCCCCTACAGGGAGAAGGCACTATGGCTACACCTTC
j_call: TRBJ2-5; d_call: NA; v_call: TRBV12-5; clone_size: NA; cdr3_aa: CATTSGTQYF; cdr3_nt: TGTGCTACCACTTCAGGGACCCAGTACTTC
j_call: TRBJ2-1; d_call: NA; v_call: TRBV7-8; clone_size: NA; cdr3_aa: CASAGNEQFF; cdr3_nt: TGTGCCAGCGCAGGGAATGAGCAGTTCTTC